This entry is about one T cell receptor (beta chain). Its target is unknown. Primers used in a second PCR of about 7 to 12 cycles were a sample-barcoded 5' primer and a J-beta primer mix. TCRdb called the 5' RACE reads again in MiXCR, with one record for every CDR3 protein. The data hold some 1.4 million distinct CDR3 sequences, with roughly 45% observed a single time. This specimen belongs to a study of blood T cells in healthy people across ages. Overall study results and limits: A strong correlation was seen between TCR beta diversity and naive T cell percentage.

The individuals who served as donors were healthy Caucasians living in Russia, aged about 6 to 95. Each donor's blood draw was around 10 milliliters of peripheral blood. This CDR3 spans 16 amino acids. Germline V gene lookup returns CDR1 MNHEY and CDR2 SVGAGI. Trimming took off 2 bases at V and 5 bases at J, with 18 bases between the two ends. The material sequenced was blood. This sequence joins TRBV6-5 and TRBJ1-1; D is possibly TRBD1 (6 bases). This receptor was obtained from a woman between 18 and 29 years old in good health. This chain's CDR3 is CASSYGGVGGRTEAFF. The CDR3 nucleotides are TGTGCCAGCAGTTACGGAGGGGTGGGGGGCCGGACTGAAGCTTTCTTT.